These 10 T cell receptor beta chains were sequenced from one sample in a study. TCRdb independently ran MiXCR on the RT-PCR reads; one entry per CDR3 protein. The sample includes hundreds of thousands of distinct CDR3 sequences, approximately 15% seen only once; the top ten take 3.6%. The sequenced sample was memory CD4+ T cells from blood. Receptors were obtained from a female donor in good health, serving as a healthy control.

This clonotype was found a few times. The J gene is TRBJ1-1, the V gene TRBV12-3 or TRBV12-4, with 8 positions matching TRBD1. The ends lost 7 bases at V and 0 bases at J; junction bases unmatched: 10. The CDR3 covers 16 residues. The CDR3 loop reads CASTSGQGALNTEAFF. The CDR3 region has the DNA TGTGCCAGCACCTCAGGGCAGGGGGCCCTGAACACTGAAGCTTTCTTT.

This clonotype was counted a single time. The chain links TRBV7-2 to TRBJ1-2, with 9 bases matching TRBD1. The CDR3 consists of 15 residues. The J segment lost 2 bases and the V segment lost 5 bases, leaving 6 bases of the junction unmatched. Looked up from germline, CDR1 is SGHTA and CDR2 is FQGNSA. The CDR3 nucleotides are TGTGCCAGCAGCGCGTCCGGGACAGGGAACTATGGCTACACCTTC. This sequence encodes CASSASGTGNYGYTF.

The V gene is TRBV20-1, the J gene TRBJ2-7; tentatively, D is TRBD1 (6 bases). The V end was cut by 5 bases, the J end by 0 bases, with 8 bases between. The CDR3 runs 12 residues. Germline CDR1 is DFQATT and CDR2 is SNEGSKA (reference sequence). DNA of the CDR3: TGCAGTGCTGGGACACTCTCCTACGAGCAGTACTTC. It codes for CSAGTLSYEQYF.

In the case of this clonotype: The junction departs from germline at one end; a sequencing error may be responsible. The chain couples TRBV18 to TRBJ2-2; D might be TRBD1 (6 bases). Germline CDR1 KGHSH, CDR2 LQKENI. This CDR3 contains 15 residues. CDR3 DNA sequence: TGTGCCAGCTCACCACCAGCTGACAGGACCGGGGAGCTGGTTTTT. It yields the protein CASSPPADRTGELVF. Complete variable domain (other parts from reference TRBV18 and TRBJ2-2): NAGVMQNPRHLVRRRGQEARLRCSPMKGHSHVYWYRQLPEEGLKFMVYLQKENIIDESGMPKERFSAEFPKEGPSILRIQQVVRGDSAAYFCASSPPADRTGELVFGEGSRLTVL.

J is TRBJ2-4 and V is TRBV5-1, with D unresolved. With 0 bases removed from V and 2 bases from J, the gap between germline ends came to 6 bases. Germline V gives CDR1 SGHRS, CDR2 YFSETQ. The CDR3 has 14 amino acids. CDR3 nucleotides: TGCGCCAGCAGCTTGGACCAGCCCAAAAACATTCAGTACTTC. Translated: CASSLDQPKNIQYF.

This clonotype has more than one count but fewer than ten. This chain's CDR3 is CASSPPGQGTVYGYTF. CDR3 in DNA: TGTGCCAGCAGCCCCCCCGGACAGGGGACCGTCTATGGCTACACCTTC. The genes are TRBV14 and TRBJ1-2, with 9 bases fitting TRBD1. The CDR3 spans 16 residues. CDR1 is SGHDN and CDR2 is FVKESK in the germline V gene. V lost 4 bases and J lost 4; bases outside the gene matches: 10.

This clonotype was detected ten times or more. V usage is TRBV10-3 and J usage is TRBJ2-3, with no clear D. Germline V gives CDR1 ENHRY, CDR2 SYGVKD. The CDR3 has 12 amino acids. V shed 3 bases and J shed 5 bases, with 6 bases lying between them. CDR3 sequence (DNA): TGTGCCATCAGTGATCCCCAAGATACGCAGTATTTT. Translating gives CAISDPQDTQYF.

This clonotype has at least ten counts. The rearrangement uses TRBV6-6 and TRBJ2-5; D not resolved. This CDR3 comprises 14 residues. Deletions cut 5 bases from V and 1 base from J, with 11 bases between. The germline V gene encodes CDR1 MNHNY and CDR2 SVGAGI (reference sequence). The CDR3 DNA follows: TGTGCCAGCAGTCAACAGCCACCCCAAGAGACCCAGTACTTC. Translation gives CASSQQPPQETQYF.

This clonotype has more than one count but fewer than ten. The CDR3 spells CSARKLAGQETQYF. CDR3 sequence (DNA): TGCAGTGCTAGAAAGCTAGCGGGACAAGAGACCCAGTACTTC. The chain recombines TRBV20-1 with TRBJ2-5; TRBD2 aligns across 9 bases. Germline CDR1 DFQATT, CDR2 SNEGSKA (reference sequence). With V trimmed by 2 bases and J by 2 bases, 3 bases remained unmatched. CDR3 size: 14 residues.

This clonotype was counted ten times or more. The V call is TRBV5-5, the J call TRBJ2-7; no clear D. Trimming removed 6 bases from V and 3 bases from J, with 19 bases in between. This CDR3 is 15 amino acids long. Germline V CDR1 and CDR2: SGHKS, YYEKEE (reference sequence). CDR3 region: CASTKGQVGDYEQYF. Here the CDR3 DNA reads TGTGCCAGCACCAAAGGGCAGGTGGGTGACTACGAGCAGTACTTC.